The 25 T cell receptor beta chains in this list originate from one sample, sequenced in a study of cytomegalovirus exposure and HLA in healthy donors (dated by TCRdb to about 2017). The protocol used for the library was the immunoSEQ multiplex PCR assay. For the multiplex PCR, a mixture combining 60 forward primers for TCR Vbeta segments and 13 reverse primers for TCR Jbeta segments was used. As stored in TCRdb, this immuneACCESS dataset retains in-frame rearrangements with V and J assigned. A fraction of the clones does not appear; measured against another copy, unresolved V genes explain less than half of the discrepancy, and the remainder lacks a known reason. The table for this sample lists 150,000 to 200,000 clones; about 82% of them were counted only once. Of the sample, 6.5% to 7.5% falls within the top ten clones. The sample taken for sequencing was PBMCs. These receptors were obtained from a woman younger than 45 in good health and CMV-seropositive.

The genes are TRBV4-3 and TRBJ2-5; 9 bases line up with TRBD2. This CDR3 is 13 amino acids long. Germline V gives CDR1 LGHNA, CDR2 YSLEER. V lost 8 bases to trimming and J lost 2 bases; unmatched junction nucleotides: 3. The CDR3 DNA reads as TGCGCCAGCCGGGCGGGGGGGCAAGAGACCCAGTACTTC. Translation: CASRAGGQETQYF.

This chain links TRBV7-8 with TRBJ1-2; 7 bases are a match to TRBD1. There are 13 residues in the CDR3. V dropped 5 bases and J dropped 8; count of bases not matched to a gene: 8. Germline-derived CDR1 and CDR2 are SGHVS and FQNEAQ. The DNA for the CDR3 is TGTGCCAGCAGCCTGCGCGACAGGGAAGGCTACACCTTC. This sequence encodes CASSLRDREGYTF.

J is TRBJ2-7 and V is TRBV21-1; TRBD1 reflects the table's D call only, with no check against the DNA. TRBV21-1 represents a pseudogene. This CDR3 spans 17 amino acids. CDR3 region: CASSKYPRTGTTYEQYF. DNA of the CDR3: TGTGCCAGCAGCAAATACCCTCGAACAGGTACAACCTACGAGCAGTACTTC.

The rearrangement joins TRBV5-1 to TRBJ1-1; no reliable D call. Germline V gene sequence: CDR1 SGHRS, CDR2 YFSETQ. This CDR3 spans 15 amino acids. The ends were cut back, 2 bases at V and 1 base at J, with 12 bases in the middle. The CDR3 coding sequence is TGCGCCAGCAGCTTACCCTTCGAGGGGAACACTGAAGCTTTCTTT. Residues: CASSLPFEGNTEAFF.

The genes are TRBV7-9 and TRBJ2-1; TRBD2 might be the D (6 bases). The CDR3 contains 14 residues. Germline V gene lookup returns CDR1 SEHNR and CDR2 FQNEAQ (reference sequence). Trimming shortened V by 5 bases and J by 3 bases, and 11 bases separated the two germline ends. CDR3 loop: CASSPAGSYNEQFF. CDR3 DNA: TGTGCCAGCAGCCCCGCCGGGAGCTACAATGAGCAGTTCTTC.

V and J are TRBV4-1 and TRBJ1-5; 8 nucleotides agree with TRBD1. The length of the CDR3 is 16 residues. Per the germline V gene, CDR1 is MGHRA and CDR2 is YSYEKL. V lost 0 bases, J lost 7 bases, and 8 bases stayed unmatched. CDR3 region: CASSQDPGGRIQPQHF. The CDR3 DNA reads TGCGCCAGCAGCCAAGATCCAGGGGGCAGGATCCAGCCCCAGCATTTT.

The chain couples TRBV2 to TRBJ1-5; D is possibly TRBD1 (6 bases). V dropped 6 bases and J dropped 6 bases, with 12 bases sitting between them. The CDR3 extends over 13 amino acids. The germline V gene has CDR1 SNHLY and CDR2 FYNNEI. The CDR3 DNA reads as TGTGCCAGCAGACTGGACAGTGCTCAGCCCCAGCATTTT. Protein: CASRLDSAQPQHF.

The chain employs TRBV11-1 and TRBJ1-1; possibly TRBD1 for D (5 bases). V was clipped by 5 bases and J by 1 base, with 8 bases between them. CDR3 length: 13 amino acids. Germline-derived CDR1 and CDR2 are SGHAT and FQDESV (reference sequence). This CDR3 is CASSGHENTEAFF. DNA for the CDR3: TGTGCCAGCAGCGGACACGAGAACACTGAAGCTTTCTTT. The full variable domain, rest sourced from reference TRBV11-1 and TRBJ1-1, is EAEVAQSPRYKITEKSQAVAFWCDPISGHATLYWYRQILGQGPELLVQFQDESVVDDSQLPKDRFSAERLKGVDSTLKIQPAELGDSAMYLCASSGHENTEAFFGQGTRLTVV.

The chain has TRBV2 and TRBJ1-1; 7 nucleotides line up with TRBD1. Germline values: CDR1 SNHLY, CDR2 FYNNEI. V lost 2 bases, J lost 0 bases, and 6 bases stayed unmatched. This CDR3 spans 16 amino acids. The DNA for the CDR3 is TGTGCCAGCAGTGAAAGCATAGGACAGGTGAACACTGAAGCTTTCTTT. Translation: CASSESIGQVNTEAFF.

This clone was observed a handful of times. The chain is built from TRBV7-2 and TRBJ2-2, with D possibly being TRBD2 (5 bases). V was pared by 5 bases and J by 6 bases, with 7 bases between. There are 12 residues in the CDR3. CDR1 and CDR2 from the germline V gene are SGHTA and FQGNSA. CDR3 in DNA: TGTGCCAGCAGCCGCGGGTCCGGGGAGCTGTTTTTT. Its translation is CASSRGSGELFF. Combining the CDR3 with reference TRBV7-2 and TRBJ2-2 gives the whole variable domain GAGVSQSPSNKVTEKGKDVELRCDPISGHTALYWYRQSLGQGLEFLIYFQGNSAPDKSGLPSDRFSAERTGGSVSTLTIQRTQQEDSAVYLCASSRGSGELFFGEGSRLTVL.

The sample holds a few counts of this clone. The chain couples TRBV11-1 to TRBJ1-6; 10 positions match TRBD1. The CDR3 is 15 amino acids. Trimming cost V 3 bases and J 7 bases; bases outside gene matches: 3. Germline V gene lookup returns CDR1 SGHAT and CDR2 FQDESV (reference sequence). This chain's CDR3 is CASSFRGQGNSPLHF. CDR3 DNA sequence: TGTGCCAGCAGCTTTCGGGGACAGGGGAATTCACCCCTCCACTTT.

The chain carries TRBV9 and TRBJ1-2, with 7 bases that match TRBD1. Looked up from germline, CDR1 is SGDLS and CDR2 is YYNGEE. The CDR3 runs to 14 residues. With 4 bases clipped from V and 4 bases from J, the junction kept 7 bases outside the gene matches. CDR3 residues: CASSPGTDSYGYTF. The CDR3 nucleotides are TGTGCCAGCAGCCCAGGGACAGACTCCTATGGCTACACCTTC.

The chain joins TRBV4-2 to TRBJ1-1; tentative D call: TRBD1 (6 bases). Germline V gives CDR1 LGHNA, CDR2 YNFKEQ. V lost 4 bases and J lost 1, with 13 bases in between. The CDR3 runs to 15 residues. CDR3 in DNA: TGTGCCAGCAGCCTGATACCGACAGGGAACACTGAAGCTTTCTTT. This gives the protein CASSLIPTGNTEAFF.

This clone appeared a single time. The rearrangement joins TRBV25-1 to TRBJ2-3, with D possibly matching TRBD2 (7 bases). Trimming took off 8 bases at V and 6 bases at J, with 21 bases between the two ends. Germline V gene sequence: CDR1 MGHDK, CDR2 SYGVNS. CDR3 length equals 15 residues. The CDR3 region is CASVSPLGGPDTQYF. The DNA for the CDR3 is TGTGCCAGCGTCTCCCCACTGGGGGGGCCGGATACGCAGTATTTT.

This clone was seen more than once but under ten times. The rearrangement uses TRBV5-4 and TRBJ2-3; 8 bases are shared with TRBD2. With 4 bases clipped from V and 2 bases from J, the junction kept 6 bases outside the gene matches. The length of the CDR3 is 15 residues. Germline values: CDR1 SGHNT, CDR2 YYREEE (reference sequence). Here the CDR3 DNA reads TGTGCCAGCAGCGGGACTAGGACGATCACAGATACGCAGTATTTT. This sequence encodes CASSGTRTITDTQYF.

V is TRBV5-1 and J is TRBJ2-2, with D perhaps matching TRBD2 (6 bases). The CDR3 contains 15 residues. V lost 1 base, J lost 2 bases, and 9 bases lay in between. Germline assignment: CDR1 SGHRS and CDR2 YFSETQ. CDR3 sequence (DNA): TGCGCCAGCAGCTTGTCCGGGAGTAACACCGGGGAGCTGTTTTTT. As protein: CASSLSGSNTGELFF.

This clone was detected a few times. The chain recombines TRBV14 with TRBJ1-1, with D hard to call. This CDR3 region has 15 residues. Trimming took 1 base from V and 1 from J, leaving 10 bases between them. In germline, CDR1 is SGHDN, CDR2 FVKESK. The CDR3 protein is CASSQGAAKNTEAFF. The CDR3 nucleotides read TGTGCCAGCAGCCAAGGAGCGGCCAAGAACACTGAAGCTTTCTTT.

V gene TRBV30 combines with J gene TRBJ1-2; no clear D gene. The CDR3 consists of 12 residues. V was pared by 0 bases and J by 12 bases, with 14 bases between. Germline values: CDR1 GTSNPN, CDR2 SVGIG (reference sequence). Written as DNA, the CDR3 is TGTGCCTGGAGTGTACGTATTGGGCCTCACACCTTC. This sequence encodes CAWSVRIGPHTF.

The chain recombines TRBV10-3 with TRBJ1-1, with D maybe TRBD1 (5 bases). CDR1 is ENHRY and CDR2 is SYGVKD in the germline V gene. CDR3 length equals 17 residues. V lost 0 bases and J 1 base, leaving 15 bases between the germline ends. The CDR3 region has the DNA TGTGCCATCAGTGAGTCATTGGGGTATAGGGGGAACACTGAAGCTTTCTTT. Protein product: CAISESLGYRGNTEAFF.

This sequence joins TRBV10-3 and TRBJ2-7; D unresolved. Germline CDR1 and CDR2: ENHRY and SYGVKD. V was trimmed by 0 bases and J by 5 bases, leaving 8 bases between them. CDR3 size: 13 residues. CDR3 sequence (DNA): TGTGCCATCAGTGAGTCTGTTATCCACGAGCAGTACTTC. It specifies CAISESVIHEQYF.

About this clone: One end of the junction is discordant with germline, which a read error may explain. The rearrangement links TRBV6-5 to TRBJ1-3; D might be TRBD1 (5 bases). The CDR3 extends over 14 amino acids. CDR1 and CDR2 from the germline V gene are MNHEY and SVGAGI. The CDR3 protein is CASSYGASGSTIYF. The CDR3, as DNA: TGTGCCAGCAGTTACGGGGCTTCTGGAAGCACCATATATTTT.

The chain couples TRBV4-3 to TRBJ2-7; the match to TRBD2 covers 13 bases. The germline V gene encodes CDR1 LGHNA and CDR2 YSLEER. J lost 2 bases, V lost 1 base, and 8 bases had no gene match. The CDR3 has 18 amino acids. CDR3 coding DNA: TGCGCCAGCAGCCAAGCGCTGACTAGCGGGGGGCCCCCCTACGAGCAGTACTTC. This encodes CASSQALTSGGPPYEQYF.

The rearrangement joins TRBV6-1 to TRBJ1-5; possible D gene TRBD1, 6 bases. The germline CDR1 and CDR2 sequences are MNHNS and SASEGT. V was shortened by 6 bases and J by 2 bases, with 14 bases between the two germline ends. CDR3 size: 15 residues. The CDR3 loop is CASSRYREGNQPQHF. CDR3 nucleotide sequence: TGTGCCAGCAGCCGATACAGGGAAGGCAATCAGCCCCAGCATTTT.

CDR3 in amino acids: CASSKGKGNTIYF. The CDR3, as DNA: TGTGCCAGCAGTAAGGGGAAGGGAAACACCATATATTTT. The chain couples TRBV2 to TRBJ1-3; perhaps TRBD1 as D (5 bases). Trimming left V 5 bases short and J 4 bases short, with 9 bases between. The CDR3 is 13 residues long. Germline lookup yields CDR1 SNHLY and CDR2 FYNNEI. Filled out from reference TRBV2 and TRBJ1-3, the complete variable domain reads EPEVTQTPSHQVTQMGQEVILRCVPISNHLYFYWYRQILGQKVEFLVSFYNNEISEKSEIFDDQFSVERPDGSNFTLKIRSTKLEDSAMYFCASSKGKGNTIYFGEGSWLTVV.

This clone was seen more than once but under ten times. The genes are TRBV15 and TRBJ1-2, with TRBD1 as a possible D gene (6 bases). In germline, CDR1 is LNHNV, CDR2 YYDKDF (reference sequence). The V gene lost 0 bases and the J gene lost 3 bases, with 14 bases spanning the gap. This CDR3 is 16 amino acids long. CDR3 nucleotides: TGTGCCACCAGCAGAGATACTAGGACAGCCCACTATGGCTACACCTTC. Its protein product is CATSRDTRTAHYGYTF. Based on the CDR3 plus reference TRBV15 and TRBJ1-2, the full variable domain is DAMVIQNPRYQVTQFGKPVTLSCSQTLNHNVMYWYQQKSSQAPKLLFHYYDKDFNNEADTPDNFQSRRPNTSFCFLDIRSPGLGDTAMYLCATSRDTRTAHYGYTFGSGTRLTVV.